Detailed here is one T cell receptor beta chain. The antigen is unknown. Germline values: CDR1 SGHNT, CDR2 YENEEA. V was pared by 6 bases and J by 5 bases, with 19 bases between. CDR3 length equals 15 residues. These data are taken from a study of T cells in localized non-small cell lung cancer. Study-wide points: Heterogeneity remains possible, as sequencing covered one tumor region only. Elevated blood T cell density was associated with longer overall survival. When the top 100 tumor clones were examined, a median approximately 60 of them also appeared in the adjacent lung, which was paired and uninvolved. Among the tissues sampled, uninvolved adjacent lung had the highest T cell clonality, above tumor.

The table came from immunoSEQ multiplex PCR; TCRdb's copy has only in-frame clones and leaves some out. The sample shows fewer than 8,000 clones, more than 40% of them seen only once. This clonotype was obtained from a man between 40 and 70 years old with stage I lung adenocarcinoma. The specimen was lymph node tissue, collected before any cancer treatment. The V gene is TRBV11-3, the J gene TRBJ2-5; possible D gene TRBD1, 6 bases. DNA for the CDR3: TGTGCCAGCAGTTATAGCCGGGACACGGTGGAGACCCAGTACTTC. It specifies CASSYSRDTVETQYF.